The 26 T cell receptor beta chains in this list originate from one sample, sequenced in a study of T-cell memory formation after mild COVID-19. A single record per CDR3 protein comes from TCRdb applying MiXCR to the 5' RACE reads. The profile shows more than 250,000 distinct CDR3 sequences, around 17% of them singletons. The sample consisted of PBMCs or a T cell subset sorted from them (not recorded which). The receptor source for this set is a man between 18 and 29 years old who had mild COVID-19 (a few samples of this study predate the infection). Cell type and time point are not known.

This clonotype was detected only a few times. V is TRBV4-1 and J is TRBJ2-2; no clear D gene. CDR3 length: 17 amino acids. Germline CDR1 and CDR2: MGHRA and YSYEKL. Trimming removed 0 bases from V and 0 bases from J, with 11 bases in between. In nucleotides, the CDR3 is TGCGCCAGCAGCCAAGAAGCCCCCTGGGCGAACACCGGGGAGCTGTTTTTT. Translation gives CASSQEAPWANTGELFF.

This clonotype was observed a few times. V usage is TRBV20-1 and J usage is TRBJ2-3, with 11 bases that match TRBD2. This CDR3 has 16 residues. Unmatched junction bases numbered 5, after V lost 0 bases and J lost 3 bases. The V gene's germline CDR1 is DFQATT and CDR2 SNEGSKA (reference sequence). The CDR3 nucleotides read TGCAGTGCTAGAGATCCGACTAGCGGGGTTACAGATACGCAGTATTTT. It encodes CSARDPTSGVTDTQYF.

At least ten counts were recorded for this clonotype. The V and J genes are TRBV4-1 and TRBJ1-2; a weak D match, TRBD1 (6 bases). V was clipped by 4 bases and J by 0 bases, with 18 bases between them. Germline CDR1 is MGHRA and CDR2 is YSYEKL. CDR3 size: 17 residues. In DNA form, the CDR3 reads TGCGCCAGCAGCCTTATCGGGGGCAGGGGAACTAACTATGGCTACACCTTC. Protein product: CASSLIGGRGTNYGYTF.

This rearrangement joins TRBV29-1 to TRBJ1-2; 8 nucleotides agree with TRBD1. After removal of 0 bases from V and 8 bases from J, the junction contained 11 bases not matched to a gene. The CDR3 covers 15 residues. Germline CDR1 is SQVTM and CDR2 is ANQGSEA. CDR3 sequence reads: CSVEDYGQGTTGYTF. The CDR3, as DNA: TGCAGCGTTGAAGATTACGGACAGGGAACTACGGGCTACACCTTC.

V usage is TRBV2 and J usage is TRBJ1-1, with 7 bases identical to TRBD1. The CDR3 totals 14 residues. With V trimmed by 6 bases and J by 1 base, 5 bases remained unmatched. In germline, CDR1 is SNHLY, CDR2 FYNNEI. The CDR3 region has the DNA TGTGCCAGCAGGCTATACAGGGGGAACACTGAAGCTTTCTTT. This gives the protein CASRLYRGNTEAFF.

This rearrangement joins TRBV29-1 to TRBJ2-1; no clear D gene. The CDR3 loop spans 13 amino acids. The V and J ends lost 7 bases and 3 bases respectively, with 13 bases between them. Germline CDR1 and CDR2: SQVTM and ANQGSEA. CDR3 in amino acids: CSASPASYNEQFF. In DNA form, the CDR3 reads TGCAGCGCTTCCCCCGCCAGCTACAATGAGCAGTTCTTC.

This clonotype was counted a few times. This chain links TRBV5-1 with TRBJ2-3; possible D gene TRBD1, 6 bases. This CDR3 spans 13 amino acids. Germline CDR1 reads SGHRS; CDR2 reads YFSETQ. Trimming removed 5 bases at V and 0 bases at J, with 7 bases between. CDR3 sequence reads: CASRQGSTDTQYF. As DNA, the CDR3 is TGCGCCAGCAGGCAGGGGAGCACAGATACGCAGTATTTT.

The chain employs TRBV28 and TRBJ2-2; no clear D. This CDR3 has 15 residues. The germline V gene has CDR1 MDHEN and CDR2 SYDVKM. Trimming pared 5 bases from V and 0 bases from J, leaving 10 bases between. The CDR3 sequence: CASSQWQSNTGELFF. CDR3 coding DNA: TGTGCCAGCAGTCAATGGCAGTCGAACACCGGGGAGCTGTTTTTT.

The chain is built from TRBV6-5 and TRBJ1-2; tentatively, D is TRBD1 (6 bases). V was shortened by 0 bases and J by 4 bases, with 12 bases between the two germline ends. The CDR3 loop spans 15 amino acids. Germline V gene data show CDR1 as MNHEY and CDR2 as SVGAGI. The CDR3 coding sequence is TGTGCCAGCAGTTACTCGTCCGGACAGTTCTATGGCTACACCTTC. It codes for CASSYSSGQFYGYTF.

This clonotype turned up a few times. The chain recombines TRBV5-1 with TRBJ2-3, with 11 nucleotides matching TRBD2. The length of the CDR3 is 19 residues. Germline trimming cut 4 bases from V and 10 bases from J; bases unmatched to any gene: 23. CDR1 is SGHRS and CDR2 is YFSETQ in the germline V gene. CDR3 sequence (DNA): TGCGCCAGCAGCCGACACCCAACTAGCGGGGGCCCAGATACGAGGGCGCAGTATTTT. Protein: CASSRHPTSGGPDTRAQYF.

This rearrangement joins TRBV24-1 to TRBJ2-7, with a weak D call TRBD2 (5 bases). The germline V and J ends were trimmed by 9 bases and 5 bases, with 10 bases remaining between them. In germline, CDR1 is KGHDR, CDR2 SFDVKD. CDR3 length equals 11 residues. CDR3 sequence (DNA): TGTGCCACCGCACGGGAAGACGAGCAGTACGTC. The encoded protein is CATAREDEQYV.

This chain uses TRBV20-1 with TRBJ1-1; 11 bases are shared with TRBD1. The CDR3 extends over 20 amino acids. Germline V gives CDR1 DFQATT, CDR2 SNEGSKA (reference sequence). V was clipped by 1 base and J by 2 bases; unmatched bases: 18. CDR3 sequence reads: CSARARDRGIAVAYNTEAFF. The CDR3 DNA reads TGCAGTGCTAGAGCCCGGGACAGGGGGATAGCAGTGGCTTATAACACTGAAGCTTTCTTT.

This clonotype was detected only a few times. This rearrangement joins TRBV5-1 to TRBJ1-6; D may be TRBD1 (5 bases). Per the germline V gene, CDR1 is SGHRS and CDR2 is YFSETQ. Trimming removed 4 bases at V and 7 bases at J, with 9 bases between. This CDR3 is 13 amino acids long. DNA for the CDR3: TGCGCCAGCAGCCGCCAGGGCAATTCACCCCTCCACTTT. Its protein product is CASSRQGNSPLHF.

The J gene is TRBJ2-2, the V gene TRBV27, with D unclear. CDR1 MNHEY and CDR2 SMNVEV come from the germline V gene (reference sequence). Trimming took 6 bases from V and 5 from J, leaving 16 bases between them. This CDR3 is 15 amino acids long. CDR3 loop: CASRTIRAATGELFF. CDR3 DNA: TGTGCCAGCAGGACCATTAGGGCAGCGACCGGGGAGCTGTTTTTT.

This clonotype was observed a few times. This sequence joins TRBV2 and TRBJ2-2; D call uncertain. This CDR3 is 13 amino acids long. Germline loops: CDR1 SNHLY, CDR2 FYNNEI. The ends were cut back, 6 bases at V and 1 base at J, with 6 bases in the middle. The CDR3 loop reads CASRDENTGELFF. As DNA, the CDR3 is TGTGCCAGCAGGGACGAGAACACCGGGGAGCTGTTTTTT.

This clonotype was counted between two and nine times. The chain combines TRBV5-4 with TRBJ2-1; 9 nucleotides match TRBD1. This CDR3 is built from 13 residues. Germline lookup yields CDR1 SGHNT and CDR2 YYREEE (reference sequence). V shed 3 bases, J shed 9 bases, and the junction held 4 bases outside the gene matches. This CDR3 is CASSSPGQGEQFF. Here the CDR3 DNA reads TGTGCCAGCAGCTCCCCGGGACAGGGTGAGCAGTTCTTC.

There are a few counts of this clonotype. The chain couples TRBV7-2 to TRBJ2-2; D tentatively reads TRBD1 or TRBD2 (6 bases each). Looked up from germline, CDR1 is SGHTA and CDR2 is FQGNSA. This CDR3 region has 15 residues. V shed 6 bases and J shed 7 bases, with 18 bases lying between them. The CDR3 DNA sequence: TGTGCCAGCAGTTCTGTTCGGGGGCGAGGCGGGGAGCTGTTTTTT. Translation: CASSSVRGRGGELFF.

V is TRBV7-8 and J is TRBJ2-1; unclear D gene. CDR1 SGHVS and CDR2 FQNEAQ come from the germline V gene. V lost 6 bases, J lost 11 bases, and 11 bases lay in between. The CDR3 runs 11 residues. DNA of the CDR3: TGTGCCAGCAGTAAGAGAGAGCAGCAGTTCTTC. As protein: CASSKREQQFF.

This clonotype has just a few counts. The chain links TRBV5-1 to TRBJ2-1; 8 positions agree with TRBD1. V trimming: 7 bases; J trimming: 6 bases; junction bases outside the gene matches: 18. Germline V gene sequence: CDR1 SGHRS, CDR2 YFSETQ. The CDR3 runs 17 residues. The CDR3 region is CASAGWQGAIGGNEQFF. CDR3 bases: TGCGCCAGCGCCGGCTGGCAGGGGGCAATAGGAGGCAATGAGCAGTTCTTC.

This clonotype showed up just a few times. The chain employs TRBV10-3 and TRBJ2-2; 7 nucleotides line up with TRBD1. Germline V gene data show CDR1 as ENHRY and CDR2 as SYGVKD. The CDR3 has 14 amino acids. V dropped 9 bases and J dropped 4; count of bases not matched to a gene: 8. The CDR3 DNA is TGTGCCATAACCCCGAGACAGGGCACCGGGGAGCTGTTTTTT. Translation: CAITPRQGTGELFF.

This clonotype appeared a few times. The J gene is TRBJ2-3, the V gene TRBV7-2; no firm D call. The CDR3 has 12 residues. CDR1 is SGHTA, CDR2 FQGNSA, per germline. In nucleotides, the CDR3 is TGTGCGATCACCCTAGGCGCAGATACGCAGTATTTT. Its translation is CAITLGADTQYF.

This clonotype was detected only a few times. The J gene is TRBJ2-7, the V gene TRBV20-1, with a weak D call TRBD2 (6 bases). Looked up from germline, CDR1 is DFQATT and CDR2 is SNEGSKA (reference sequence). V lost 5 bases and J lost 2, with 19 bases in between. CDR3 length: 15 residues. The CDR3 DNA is TGCAGTGCTCGACCCCCTCTGCGGGATCCCTACGAGCAGTACTTC. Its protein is CSARPPLRDPYEQYF.

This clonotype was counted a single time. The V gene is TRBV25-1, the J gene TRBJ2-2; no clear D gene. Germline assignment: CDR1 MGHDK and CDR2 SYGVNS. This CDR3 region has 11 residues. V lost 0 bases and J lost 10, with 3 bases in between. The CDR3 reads CASSEYVELFF. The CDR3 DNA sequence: TGTGCCAGCAGTGAATATGTGGAGCTGTTTTTT.

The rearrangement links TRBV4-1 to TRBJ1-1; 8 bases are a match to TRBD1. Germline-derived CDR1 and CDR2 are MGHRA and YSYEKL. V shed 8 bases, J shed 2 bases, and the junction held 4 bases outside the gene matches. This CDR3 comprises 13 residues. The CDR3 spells CASQDRVNTEAFF. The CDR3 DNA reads TGCGCCAGCCAGGACAGGGTTAACACTGAAGCTTTCTTT.

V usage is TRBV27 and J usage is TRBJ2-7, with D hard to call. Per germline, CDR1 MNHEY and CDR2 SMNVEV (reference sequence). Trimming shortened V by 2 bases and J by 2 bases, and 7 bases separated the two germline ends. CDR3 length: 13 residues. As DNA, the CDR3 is TGTGCCAGCAGTTTACACAGAGCCTACGAGCAGTACTTC. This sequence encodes CASSLHRAYEQYF.

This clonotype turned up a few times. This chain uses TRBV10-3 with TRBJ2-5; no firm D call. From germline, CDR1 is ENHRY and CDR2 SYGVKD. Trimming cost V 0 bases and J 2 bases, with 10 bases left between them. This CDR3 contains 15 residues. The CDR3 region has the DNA TGTGCCATCAGTGAGTCGATTAGTAGTCAAGAGACCCAGTACTTC. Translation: CAISESISSQETQYF.